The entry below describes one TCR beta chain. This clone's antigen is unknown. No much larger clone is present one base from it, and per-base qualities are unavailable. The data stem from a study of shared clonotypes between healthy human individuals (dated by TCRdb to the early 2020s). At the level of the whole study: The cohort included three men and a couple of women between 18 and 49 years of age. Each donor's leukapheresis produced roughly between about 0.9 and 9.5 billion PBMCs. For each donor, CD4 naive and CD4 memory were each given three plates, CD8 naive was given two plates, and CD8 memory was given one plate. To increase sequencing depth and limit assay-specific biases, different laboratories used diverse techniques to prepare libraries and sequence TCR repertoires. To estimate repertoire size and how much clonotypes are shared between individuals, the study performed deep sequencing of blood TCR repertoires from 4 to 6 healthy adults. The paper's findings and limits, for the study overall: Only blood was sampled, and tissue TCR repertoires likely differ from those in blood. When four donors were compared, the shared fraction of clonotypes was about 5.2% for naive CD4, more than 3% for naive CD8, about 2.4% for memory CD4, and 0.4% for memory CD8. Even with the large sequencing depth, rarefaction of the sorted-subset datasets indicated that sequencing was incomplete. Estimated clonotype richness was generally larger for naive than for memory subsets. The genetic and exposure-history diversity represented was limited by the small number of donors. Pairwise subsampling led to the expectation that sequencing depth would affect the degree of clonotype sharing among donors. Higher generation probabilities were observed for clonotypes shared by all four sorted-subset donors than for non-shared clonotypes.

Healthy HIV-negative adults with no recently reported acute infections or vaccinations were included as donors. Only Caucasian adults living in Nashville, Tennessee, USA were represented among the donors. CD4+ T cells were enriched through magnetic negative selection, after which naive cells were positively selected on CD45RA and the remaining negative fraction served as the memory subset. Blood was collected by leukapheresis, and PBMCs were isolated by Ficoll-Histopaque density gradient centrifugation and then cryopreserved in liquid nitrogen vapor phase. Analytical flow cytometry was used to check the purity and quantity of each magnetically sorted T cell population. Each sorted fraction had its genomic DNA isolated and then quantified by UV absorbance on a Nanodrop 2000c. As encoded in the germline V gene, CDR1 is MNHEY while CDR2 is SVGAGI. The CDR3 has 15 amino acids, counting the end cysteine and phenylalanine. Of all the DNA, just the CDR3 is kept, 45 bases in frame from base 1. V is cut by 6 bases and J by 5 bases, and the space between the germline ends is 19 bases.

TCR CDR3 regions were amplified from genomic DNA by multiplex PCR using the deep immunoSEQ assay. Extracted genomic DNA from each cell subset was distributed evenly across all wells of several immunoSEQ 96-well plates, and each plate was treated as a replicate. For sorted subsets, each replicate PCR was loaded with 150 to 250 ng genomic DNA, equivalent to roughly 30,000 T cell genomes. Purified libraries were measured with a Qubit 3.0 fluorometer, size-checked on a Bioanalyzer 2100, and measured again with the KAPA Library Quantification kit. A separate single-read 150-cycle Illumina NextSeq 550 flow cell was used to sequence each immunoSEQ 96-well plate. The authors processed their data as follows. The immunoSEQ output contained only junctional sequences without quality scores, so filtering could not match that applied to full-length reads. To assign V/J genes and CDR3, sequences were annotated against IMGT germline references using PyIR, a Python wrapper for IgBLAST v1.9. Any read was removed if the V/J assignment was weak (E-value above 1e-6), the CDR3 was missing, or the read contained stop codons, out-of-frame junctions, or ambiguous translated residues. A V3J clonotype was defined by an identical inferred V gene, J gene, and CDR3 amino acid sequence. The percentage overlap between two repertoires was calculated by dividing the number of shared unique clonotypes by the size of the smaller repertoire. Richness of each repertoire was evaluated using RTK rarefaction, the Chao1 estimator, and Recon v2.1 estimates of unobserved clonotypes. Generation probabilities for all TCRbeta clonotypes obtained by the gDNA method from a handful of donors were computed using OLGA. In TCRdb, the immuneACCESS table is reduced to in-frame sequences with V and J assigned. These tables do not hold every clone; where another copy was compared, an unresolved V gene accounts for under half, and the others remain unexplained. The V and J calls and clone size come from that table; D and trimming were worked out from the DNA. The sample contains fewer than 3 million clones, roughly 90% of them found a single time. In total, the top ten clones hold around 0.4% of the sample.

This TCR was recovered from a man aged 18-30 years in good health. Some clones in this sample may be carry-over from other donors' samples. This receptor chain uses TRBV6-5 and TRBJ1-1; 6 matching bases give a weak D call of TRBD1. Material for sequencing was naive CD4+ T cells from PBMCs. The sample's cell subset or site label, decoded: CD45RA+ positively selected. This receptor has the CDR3 CASSLGALGSTEAFF. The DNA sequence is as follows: TGTGCCAGCAGCCTGGGGGCGCTGGGCAGTACTGAAGCTTTCTTT.